This is a list of T cell receptor beta chains from one sample in a study of T cell responses to AZD1222 COVID-19 vaccine. Method: immunoSEQ multiplex PCR; TCRdb's copy keeps in-frame clones and lacks some. The repertoire holds about 92,000 clones, around nine tenths seen once, with less than 3.5% in the top ten. The source was peripheral blood, collected on day 0 of AZD1222 vaccination. All receptors come from an adult in good health. Both conserved end residues are part of each CDR3. Fields, in order: CDR3 length, clone size, J gene, D gene, V gene, CDR3 DNA, CDR3 protein. A D gene is named only where the DNA matches it firmly. Size tells how often a clone was seen (once, few, many) or the class of an expanded clone, and some rows leave it out.

CDR3 length: 18
clone size: .
J gene: TRBJ2-3
D gene: TRBD2
V gene: TRBV6-1
CDR3 DNA: TGTGCCAGCAGTGCCCTAGCGGGAGATGGGGCTAGCACAGATACGCAGTATTTT
CDR3 protein: CASSALAGDGASTDTQYF

CDR3 length: 15
clone size: few
J gene: TRBJ2-7
D gene: .
V gene: TRBV4-3
CDR3 DNA: TGCGCCAGCAGCCAAGCCTTCGGCGAAGGCTACGAGCAGTACTTC
CDR3 protein: CASSQAFGEGYEQYF

CDR3 length: 14
clone size: few
J gene: TRBJ2-7
D gene: TRBD2
V gene: TRBV23-1
CDR3 DNA: TGCGCCAGCAGCACCGGGACTAGCTCCTACGAGCAGTACTTC
CDR3 protein: CASSTGTSSYEQYF

CDR3 length: 16
clone size: .
J gene: TRBJ1-1
D gene: .
V gene: TRBV4-1
CDR3 DNA: TGCGCCAGCAGCCAATCGGCTGCGGGGGCTAGAACTGAAGCTTTCTTT
CDR3 protein: CASSQSAAGARTEAFF

CDR3 length: 15
clone size: .
J gene: TRBJ2-3
D gene: TRBD2
V gene: TRBV4-2
CDR3 DNA: TGTGCCAGCAGCCAAGGGCGGGAGGGGGAAGATACGCAGTATTTT
CDR3 protein: CASSQGREGEDTQYF

CDR3 length: 15
clone size: once
J gene: TRBJ2-7
D gene: .
V gene: TRBV28
CDR3 DNA: TGTGCCAGCAGTTTTGGCGTGGGGGTAAGTGGCGAGCAGTACTTC
CDR3 protein: CASSFGVGVSGEQYF

CDR3 length: 13
clone size: .
J gene: TRBJ1-1
D gene: .
V gene: TRBV6-5
CDR3 DNA: TGTGCCAGCAGTCAGGGCATGAACACTGAAGCTTTCTTT
CDR3 protein: CASSQGMNTEAFF

CDR3 length: 15
clone size: .
J gene: TRBJ2-1
D gene: TRBD2
V gene: TRBV27
CDR3 DNA: TGTGCCAGCAGCCCCGGGACTAGCGACCGCAATGAGCAGTTCTTC
CDR3 protein: CASSPGTSDRNEQFF

CDR3 length: 14
clone size: .
J gene: TRBJ1-4
D gene: TRBD1
V gene: TRBV2
CDR3 DNA: TGTGCCAGCAGTGAACGGACAGGAAATGAAAAACTGTTTTTT
CDR3 protein: CASSERTGNEKLFF

CDR3 length: 15
clone size: .
J gene: TRBJ2-7
D gene: .
V gene: TRBV7-2
CDR3 DNA: TGTGCCAGCAGCTTCGGATTACCGTGGAACCACGAGCAGTACTTC
CDR3 protein: CASSFGLPWNHEQYF

CDR3 length: 14
clone size: .
J gene: TRBJ1-2
D gene: TRBD1
V gene: TRBV5-1
CDR3 DNA: TGCGCCAGCAGCTTGTCTCAGGGGGGTCGTGGCTACACCTTC
CDR3 protein: CASSLSQGGRGYTF

CDR3 length: 15
clone size: .
J gene: TRBJ2-1
D gene: .
V gene: TRBV11-1
CDR3 DNA: TGTGCCAGCAGCTTAGGACAGGCGAACTACAATGAGCAGTTCTTC
CDR3 protein: CASSLGQANYNEQFF

CDR3 length: 15
clone size: .
J gene: TRBJ2-1
D gene: TRBD1
V gene: TRBV5-4
CDR3 DNA: TGTGCCAGCAGCCCGGGACAGGGTTCCTACAATGAGCAGTTCTTC
CDR3 protein: CASSPGQGSYNEQFF

CDR3 length: 17
clone size: .
J gene: TRBJ2-3
D gene: TRBD1
V gene: TRBV2
CDR3 DNA: TGTGCCAGCAGTGAAACGGGGACAGGGTTGAGCACAGATACGCAGTATTTT
CDR3 protein: CASSETGTGLSTDTQYF

CDR3 length: 15
clone size: .
J gene: TRBJ2-1
D gene: .
V gene: TRBV19
CDR3 DNA: TGTGCCAGTAGTTCCGGGACGGCAGGGAGCAATGAGCAGTTCTTC
CDR3 protein: CASSSGTAGSNEQFF

CDR3 length: 15
clone size: .
J gene: TRBJ1-5
D gene: TRBD1
V gene: TRBV5-5
CDR3 DNA: TGTGCCAGCAGCTTGGACAGGGGGCGTCATCAGCCCCAGCATTTT
CDR3 protein: CASSLDRGRHQPQHF

CDR3 length: 12
clone size: .
J gene: TRBJ2-2
D gene: .
V gene: TRBV5-1
CDR3 DNA: TGCGCCAGCAGAATGGAGGGCGGGGAGCTGTTTTTT
CDR3 protein: CASRMEGGELFF

CDR3 length: 16
clone size: once
J gene: TRBJ1-4
D gene: .
V gene: TRBV10-3
CDR3 DNA: TGTGCCATCAGTGATTCAACCGGGGGCATTAATGAAAAACTGTTTTTT
CDR3 protein: CAISDSTGGINEKLFF

CDR3 length: 17
clone size: .
J gene: TRBJ1-2
D gene: TRBD1
V gene: TRBV6-9
CDR3 DNA: TGTGCCAGCAGTTACCGGGACAGGGGGCACGCTAACTATGGCTACACCTTC
CDR3 protein: CASSYRDRGHANYGYTF

CDR3 length: 17
clone size: .
J gene: TRBJ1-4
D gene: .
V gene: TRBV28
CDR3 DNA: TGTGCCAGCAGCCAAAATCAGGGAATTGCAACTAATGAAAAACTGTTTTTT
CDR3 protein: CASSQNQGIATNEKLFF

CDR3 length: 15
clone size: .
J gene: TRBJ1-5
D gene: TRBD1
V gene: TRBV6-4
CDR3 DNA: TGTGCCAGCAGTGACGCCGACAGGGGCAGTCAGCCCCAGCATTTT
CDR3 protein: CASSDADRGSQPQHF

CDR3 length: 15
clone size: .
J gene: TRBJ2-3
D gene: TRBD2
V gene: TRBV6-4
CDR3 DNA: TGTGCCAGCGCCGTTTCGGGAGGGCGCACAGATACGCAGTATTTT
CDR3 protein: CASAVSGGRTDTQYF

CDR3 length: 15
clone size: .
J gene: TRBJ2-7
D gene: TRBD2
V gene: TRBV13
CDR3 DNA: TGTGCCAGCAGCCCTCGGACTAGCGGGAACTACGAGCAGTACTTC
CDR3 protein: CASSPRTSGNYEQYF

CDR3 length: 15
clone size: .
J gene: TRBJ1-4
D gene: .
V gene: TRBV6-5
CDR3 DNA: TGTGCCAGCAGTTCGCGACAGGCGGGCGGTGAAAAACTGTTTTTT
CDR3 protein: CASSSRQAGGEKLFF

CDR3 length: 15
clone size: .
J gene: TRBJ2-7
D gene: .
V gene: TRBV18
CDR3 DNA: TGTGCCAGCTCACCAATCGTAGGAGCCTCCTACGAGCAGTACTTC
CDR3 protein: CASSPIVGASYEQYF

CDR3 length: 16
clone size: .
J gene: TRBJ1-4
D gene: .
V gene: TRBV10-2
CDR3 DNA: TGCGCCAGCAGTGTATCTACGGGGAGCGCGCTGGAAAAACTGTTTTTT
CDR3 protein: CASSVSTGSALEKLFF

CDR3 length: 13
clone size: .
J gene: TRBJ1-5
D gene: .
V gene: TRBV10-3
CDR3 DNA: TGTGCCACCGCTAGTAATAGCAATCAGCCCCAGCATTTT
CDR3 protein: CATASNSNQPQHF

CDR3 length: 17
clone size: .
J gene: TRBJ2-1
D gene: TRBD1
V gene: TRBV19
CDR3 DNA: TGTGCCAGTAGTGCCAGCCCTCGATCAGGGGGTTTAGGGGAGCAGTTCTTC
CDR3 protein: CASSASPRSGGLGEQFF

CDR3 length: 14
clone size: .
J gene: TRBJ2-3
D gene: TRBD2
V gene: TRBV10-3
CDR3 DNA: TGTGCCATCAGAGAAGCGGGGGGCACAGATACGCAGTATTTT
CDR3 protein: CAIREAGGTDTQYF

CDR3 length: 19
clone size: .
J gene: TRBJ2-7
D gene: TRBD2
V gene: TRBV14
CDR3 DNA: TGTGCCAGCAGCCAAGAGCCCCCGGGACTAGCGGGAGTCTCCTACGAGCAGTACTTC
CDR3 protein: CASSQEPPGLAGVSYEQYF

CDR3 length: 13
clone size: .
J gene: TRBJ2-1
D gene: .
V gene: TRBV30
CDR3 DNA: TGTGCCTGGTGGGCGGCTAGGGTCAATGAGCAGTTCTTC
CDR3 protein: CAWWAARVNEQFF

CDR3 length: 15
clone size: few
J gene: TRBJ2-5
D gene: .
V gene: TRBV10-1
CDR3 DNA: TGCGCCAGCACCCCAGAGCGGGTTATCCAAGAGACCCAGTACTTC
CDR3 protein: CASTPERVIQETQYF

CDR3 length: 14
clone size: .
J gene: TRBJ1-1
D gene: .
V gene: TRBV14
CDR3 DNA: TGTGCCAGCAGCCAAACGGCTGCTAGCACTGAAGCTTTCTTT
CDR3 protein: CASSQTAASTEAFF

CDR3 length: 15
clone size: .
J gene: TRBJ1-2
D gene: .
V gene: TRBV25-1
CDR3 DNA: TGTGCCAGCAGTGAATACGGCAGGGTTAACTATGGCTACACCTTC
CDR3 protein: CASSEYGRVNYGYTF

CDR3 length: 14
clone size: .
J gene: TRBJ2-1
D gene: .
V gene: TRBV15
CDR3 DNA: TGTGCCACCAGCACCGGGAGCTCCTACAATGAGCAGTTCTTC
CDR3 protein: CATSTGSSYNEQFF

CDR3 length: 14
clone size: .
J gene: TRBJ2-1
D gene: .
V gene: TRBV9
CDR3 DNA: TGTGCCAGCACCCCTGTAGGTTCCTACAATGAGCAGTTCTTC
CDR3 protein: CASTPVGSYNEQFF

CDR3 length: 17
clone size: once
J gene: TRBJ1-2
D gene: .
V gene: TRBV6-6
CDR3 DNA: TGTGCCAGCAGTCCTACGGCGGAGGTTTTGCAATCTTATGGCTACACCTTC
CDR3 protein: CASSPTAEVLQSYGYTF

CDR3 length: 19
clone size: .
J gene: TRBJ2-6
D gene: TRBD1
V gene: TRBV23-1
CDR3 DNA: TGCGCCAGCAGTCAATCCCGGGACAGCGCAATATCTGGGGCCAACGTCCTGACTTTC
CDR3 protein: CASSQSRDSAISGANVLTF

CDR3 length: 16
clone size: once
J gene: TRBJ2-7
D gene: TRBD1
V gene: TRBV10-3
CDR3 DNA: TGTGCCATCAGTGAGACTAGGGACAGGGGAACCTACGAGCAGTACTTC
CDR3 protein: CAISETRDRGTYEQYF

CDR3 length: 12
clone size: .
J gene: TRBJ1-1
D gene: .
V gene: TRBV19
CDR3 DNA: TGTGCCAGTAGCTCCCATTTTGGCGAAGCTTTCTTT
CDR3 protein: CASSSHFGEAFF

CDR3 length: 15
clone size: .
J gene: TRBJ2-1
D gene: .
V gene: TRBV7-8
CDR3 DNA: TGTGCCAGCAGCCAGGACCCGCCTTCCTACAATGAGCAGTTCTTC
CDR3 protein: CASSQDPPSYNEQFF

CDR3 length: 15
clone size: .
J gene: TRBJ2-6
D gene: TRBD2
V gene: TRBV15
CDR3 DNA: TGTGCCACCTCTAGCGGGGACTCTGGGGCCAACGTCCTGACTTTC
CDR3 protein: CATSSGDSGANVLTF

CDR3 length: 14
clone size: .
J gene: TRBJ1-4
D gene: TRBD1
V gene: TRBV30
CDR3 DNA: TGTGCCTGGAGCGAACAGGGGGCTAATGAAAAACTGTTTTTT
CDR3 protein: CAWSEQGANEKLFF

CDR3 length: 12
clone size: .
J gene: TRBJ2-7
D gene: .
V gene: TRBV12-3/TRBV12-4
CDR3 DNA: TGTGCCAGCAGTTTGGGGATCTACGAGCAGTACTTC
CDR3 protein: CASSLGIYEQYF

CDR3 length: 12
clone size: .
J gene: TRBJ2-7
D gene: .
V gene: TRBV5-1
CDR3 DNA: TGCGCCAGCAGCTTATCTCTCCACGAGCAGTACTTC
CDR3 protein: CASSLSLHEQYF

CDR3 length: 11
clone size: .
J gene: TRBJ2-3
D gene: .
V gene: TRBV12-3/TRBV12-4
CDR3 DNA: TGTGCCAGCAGCCGCAGGGATACGCAGTATTTT
CDR3 protein: CASSRRDTQYF

CDR3 length: 14
clone size: .
J gene: TRBJ1-1
D gene: .
V gene: TRBV7-2
CDR3 DNA: TGTGCCAGCAGCTTAGGACTCCTGAACACTGAAGCTTTCTTT
CDR3 protein: CASSLGLLNTEAFF

CDR3 length: 16
clone size: few
J gene: TRBJ1-2
D gene: TRBD1
V gene: TRBV6-1
CDR3 DNA: TGTGCCAGCAGTGAAGAGGGGACAGTCTCTAACTATGGCTACACCTTC
CDR3 protein: CASSEEGTVSNYGYTF

CDR3 length: 16
clone size: .
J gene: TRBJ2-2
D gene: TRBD1
V gene: TRBV7-9
CDR3 DNA: TGTGCCAGCAGCTGGGACAGACCAGCGAACACCGGGGAGCTGTTTTTT
CDR3 protein: CASSWDRPANTGELFF

CDR3 length: 14
clone size: .
J gene: TRBJ1-2
D gene: .
V gene: TRBV3-1/TRBV3-2
CDR3 DNA: TGTGCCAGCAGCCAAGCGGGACCGTGGTATGGCTACACCTTC
CDR3 protein: CASSQAGPWYGYTF

CDR3 length: 13
clone size: .
J gene: TRBJ1-5
D gene: .
V gene: TRBV6-5
CDR3 DNA: TGTGCCAGCAGGGGATATAGCAATCAGCCCCAGCATTTT
CDR3 protein: CASRGYSNQPQHF

CDR3 length: 13
clone size: .
J gene: TRBJ1-2
D gene: .
V gene: TRBV4-3
CDR3 DNA: TGCGCCAGCAGCCAAGATCGTCTGGGGGGCTACACCTTC
CDR3 protein: CASSQDRLGGYTF

CDR3 length: 16
clone size: .
J gene: TRBJ2-3
D gene: .
V gene: TRBV5-4
CDR3 DNA: TGTGCCAGCAGCCCCGGCCGGGGACTCTTCACAGATACGCAGTATTTT
CDR3 protein: CASSPGRGLFTDTQYF

CDR3 length: 14
clone size: .
J gene: TRBJ2-2
D gene: .
V gene: TRBV15
CDR3 DNA: TGTGCCACCAGCAGAGATCCCCTAGCTAGGGAGCTGTTTTTT
CDR3 protein: CATSRDPLARELFF

CDR3 length: 15
clone size: .
J gene: TRBJ1-1
D gene: .
V gene: TRBV4-2
CDR3 DNA: TGTGCCAGCAGCCCAACCTTAGGACTCTACACTGAAGCTTTCTTT
CDR3 protein: CASSPTLGLYTEAFF

CDR3 length: 16
clone size: .
J gene: TRBJ2-2
D gene: .
V gene: TRBV30
CDR3 DNA: TGTGCCTGGAGTGGGGAAACCCCACTAGACGGTGGGGAGCTGTTTTTT
CDR3 protein: CAWSGETPLDGGELFF

CDR3 length: 16
clone size: .
J gene: TRBJ2-7
D gene: TRBD1
V gene: TRBV3-1/TRBV3-2
CDR3 DNA: TGTGCCAGCAGCCAGGACTCACAGGGGGTATCGTCCGAGCAGTACTTC
CDR3 protein: CASSQDSQGVSSEQYF

CDR3 length: 16
clone size: .
J gene: TRBJ1-3
D gene: .
V gene: TRBV11-2
CDR3 DNA: TGTGCCAGCAGCTTATGGACCGCCGGCTCTGGAAACACCATATATTTT
CDR3 protein: CASSLWTAGSGNTIYF

CDR3 length: 13
clone size: .
J gene: TRBJ1-4
D gene: .
V gene: TRBV3-1/TRBV3-2
CDR3 DNA: TGTGCCAGCAGCCAAGAGGCAGGTGAAAAACTGTTTTTT
CDR3 protein: CASSQEAGEKLFF